This T cell receptor beta chain is drawn from a study of graft-versus-host responses after intestinal transplantation. CDR1 and CDR2 from the germline V gene are SQVTM and ANQGSEA. V lost 7 bases and J lost 4; bases outside the gene matches: 2. The CDR3 length is 13 residues. TCRdb keeps only in-frame clones here, not all; method: immunoSEQ multiplex PCR. The sample lists 35,000 to 45,000 clones; just over 90% were seen once. Sequenced here: PBMCs, sampled around 720 days after intestinal transplantation. The rearrangement links TRBV29-1 to TRBJ2-2; 11 bases map to TRBD1. The TCR originated in a human patient who received an intestinal transplant, so some T cells may come from the graft donor. The CDR3 DNA sequence: TGCAGCGGCGGGACAGGGGGCACCGGGGAGCTGTTTTTT. Protein product: CSGGTGGTGELFF.